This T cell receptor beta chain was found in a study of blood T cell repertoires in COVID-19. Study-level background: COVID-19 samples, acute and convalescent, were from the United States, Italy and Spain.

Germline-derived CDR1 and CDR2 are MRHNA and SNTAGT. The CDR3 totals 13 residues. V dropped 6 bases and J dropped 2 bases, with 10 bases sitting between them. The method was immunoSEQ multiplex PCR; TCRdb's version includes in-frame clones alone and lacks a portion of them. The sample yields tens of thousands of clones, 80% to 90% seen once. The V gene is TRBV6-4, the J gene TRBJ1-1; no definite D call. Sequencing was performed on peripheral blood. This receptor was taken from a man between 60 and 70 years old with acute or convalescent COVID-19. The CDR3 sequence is CASSREVNTEAFF. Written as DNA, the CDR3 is TGTGCCAGCAGCCGCGAGGTAAACACTGAAGCTTTCTTT.